This TCR beta chain originates from a study of blood T cells in healthy people across ages. In germline, CDR1 is SQVTM, CDR2 ANQGSEA. V was shortened by 5 bases and J by 10 bases, with 12 bases between the two germline ends. The CDR3 is 10 amino acids. For the second PCR, which ran for about 7 to 11 cycles, a sample-barcoded 5' primer and a J-beta primer mix were used. TCRdb called the 5' RACE reads again in MiXCR, with one record for every CDR3 protein. The sample shows fewer than 950,000 distinct CDR3 sequences, approximately 55% of them seen only once. The sequencing input was blood. This TCR derives from a man aged 80 or over in good health. The rearrangement uses TRBV29-1 and TRBJ2-7, with D possibly being TRBD1 or TRBD2 (6 bases each). CDR3 residues: CSVSSGAQYF. The CDR3 DNA sequence: TGCAGCGTTTCGTCGGGGGCCCAGTACTTC.